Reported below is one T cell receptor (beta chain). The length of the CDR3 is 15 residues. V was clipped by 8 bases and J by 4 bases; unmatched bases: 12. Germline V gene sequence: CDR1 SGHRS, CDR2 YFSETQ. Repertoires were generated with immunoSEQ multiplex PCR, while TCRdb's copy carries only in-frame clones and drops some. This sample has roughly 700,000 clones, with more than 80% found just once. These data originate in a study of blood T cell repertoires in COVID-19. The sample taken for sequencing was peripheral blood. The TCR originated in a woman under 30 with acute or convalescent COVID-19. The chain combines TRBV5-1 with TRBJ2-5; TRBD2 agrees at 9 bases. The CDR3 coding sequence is TGCGCCAGTAATCGCGGGGGGGCCGGGGGAGAGACCCAGTACTTC. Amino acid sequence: CASNRGGAGGETQYF.